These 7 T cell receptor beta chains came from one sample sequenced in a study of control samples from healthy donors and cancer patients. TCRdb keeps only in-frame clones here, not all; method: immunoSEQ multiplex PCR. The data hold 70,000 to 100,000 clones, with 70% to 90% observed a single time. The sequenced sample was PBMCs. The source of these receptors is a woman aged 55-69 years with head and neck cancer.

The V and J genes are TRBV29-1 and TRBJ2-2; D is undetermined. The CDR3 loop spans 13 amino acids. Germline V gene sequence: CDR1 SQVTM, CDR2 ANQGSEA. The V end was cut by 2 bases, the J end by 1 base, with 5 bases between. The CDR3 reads CSVELENTGELFF. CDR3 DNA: TGCAGCGTTGAACTAGAGAACACCGGGGAGCTGTTTTTT.

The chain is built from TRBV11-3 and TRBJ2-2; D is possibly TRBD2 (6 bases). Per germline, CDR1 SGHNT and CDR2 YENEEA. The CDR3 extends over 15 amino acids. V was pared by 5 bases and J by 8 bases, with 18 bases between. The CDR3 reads CASSTSETGAGELFF. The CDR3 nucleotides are TGTGCCAGCAGCACCTCGGAGACGGGAGCGGGGGAGCTGTTTTTT.

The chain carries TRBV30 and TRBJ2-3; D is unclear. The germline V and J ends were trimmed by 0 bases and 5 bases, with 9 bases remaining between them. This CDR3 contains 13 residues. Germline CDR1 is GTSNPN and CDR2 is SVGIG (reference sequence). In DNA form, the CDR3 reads TGTGCCTGGAGTGTACGCGGTGGAGATACGCAGTATTTT. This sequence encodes CAWSVRGGDTQYF.

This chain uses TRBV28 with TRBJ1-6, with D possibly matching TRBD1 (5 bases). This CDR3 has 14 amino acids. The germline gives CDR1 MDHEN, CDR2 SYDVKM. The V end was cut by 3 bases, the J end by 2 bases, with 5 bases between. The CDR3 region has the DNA TGTGCCAGCAGTTTGGGGGCCTATAATTCACCCCTCCACTTT. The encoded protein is CASSLGAYNSPLHF.

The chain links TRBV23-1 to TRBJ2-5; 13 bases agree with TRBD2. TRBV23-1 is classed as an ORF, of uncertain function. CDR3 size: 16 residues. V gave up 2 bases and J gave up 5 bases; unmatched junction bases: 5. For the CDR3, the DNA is TGCGCCAGCAGTCAAGGGGGACTAGCGGGAAGGGAGACCCAGTACTTC. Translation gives CASSQGGLAGRETQYF.

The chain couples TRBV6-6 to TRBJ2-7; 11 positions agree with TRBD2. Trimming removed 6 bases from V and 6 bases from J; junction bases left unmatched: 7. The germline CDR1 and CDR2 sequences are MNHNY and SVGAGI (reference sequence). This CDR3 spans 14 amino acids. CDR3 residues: CASSQTSGTVEQYF. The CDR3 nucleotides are TGTGCCAGCAGCCAGACTAGCGGGACGGTCGAGCAGTACTTC.

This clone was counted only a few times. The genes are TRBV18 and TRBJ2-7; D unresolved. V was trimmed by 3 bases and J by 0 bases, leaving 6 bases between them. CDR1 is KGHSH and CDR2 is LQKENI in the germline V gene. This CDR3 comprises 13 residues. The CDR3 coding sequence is TGTGCCAGCTCACCTGCGAGCTCCTACGAGCAGTACTTC. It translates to CASSPASSYEQYF.